Following are 18 T cell receptor beta chains from one sample sequenced in a study of blood T cells in healthy people across ages (dated by TCRdb to about 2015). The library was made by 5' RACE. Sequencing used an Illumina HiSeq 2500. A second roughly 7 to 11 cycle PCR used a sample-barcoded 5' primer and a J-beta primer mix. The public reads were reanalyzed by TCRdb: fastp trimming at Q25, MiXCR alignment, in-frame beta chains only. Each CDR3 protein appears once, grouped with its most common genes and DNA. This sample has 790,000 or so distinct CDR3 sequences in its table, and about 61% of those were observed once. Roughly 25% of the sample comes from the top ten. The sample taken for sequencing was blood. These receptors all come from a man aged 35 to 55 in good health.

A single count supports this clonotype. At one of its ends the junction is not consistent with the germline gene, which may arise from a read error. This CDR3 is CASGQDRGTSGGTYEQYF. In DNA, the CDR3 is TGTGCCAGCGGCCAAGACCGGGGGACTAGCGGGGGAACCTACGAGCAGTACTTC. The rearrangement links TRBV3-1 to TRBJ2-7; 14 bases align to TRBD2. CDR1 and CDR2 (germline): LGHDT, YNNKEL (reference sequence). The CDR3 length is 18 residues.

This clonotype was picked up a small number of times. This CDR3 reads CASSQGTGLMGETQYF. The CDR3 nucleotides read TGTGCCAGCAGTCAAGGTACCGGGCTGATGGGAGAGACCCAGTACTTC. This chain uses TRBV12-3 or TRBV12-4 with TRBJ2-5; no firm D call. The CDR3 has 16 amino acids. V was clipped by 5 bases and J by 4 bases, with 20 bases between them.

V and J are TRBV25-1 and TRBJ1-2; tentatively, D is TRBD1 (6 bases). Germline loops: CDR1 MGHDK, CDR2 SYGVNS. The CDR3 covers 14 residues. Trimming stripped 9 bases from V and 4 bases from J, with 18 bases between. In DNA, the CDR3 is TGTGCCAGTCACGGCCAAGGGGGGGCCTATGGCTACACCTTC. Protein product: CASHGQGGAYGYTF.

The J gene is TRBJ2-2, the V gene TRBV20-1; D is undetermined. CDR3 length: 12 residues. The germline CDR1 and CDR2 sequences are DFQATT and SNEGSKA (reference sequence). Trimming removed 1 base at V and 5 bases at J, with 5 bases between. The chain's CDR3 is CSARAWTGELFF. In DNA, the CDR3 is TGCAGTGCTAGAGCGTGGACCGGGGAGCTGTTTTTT.

The chain employs TRBV20-1 and TRBJ2-4, with D unclear. Gene TRBJ2-7 matches the end of the DNA better, so the J call may be wrong. CDR3 size: 12 residues. Germline loops: CDR1 DFQATT, CDR2 SNEGSKA (reference sequence). The CDR3 loop reads CSARHGPVEQYF. The CDR3 region has the DNA TGCAGTGCTAGACACGGGCCTGTCGAGCAGTACTTC.

The genes are TRBV20-1 and TRBJ1-6, with D unclear. There are 17 residues in the CDR3. Germline V gives CDR1 DFQATT, CDR2 SNEGSKA (reference sequence). V lost 0 bases and J lost 5, with 17 bases in between. CDR3 sequence reads: CSARDRGAGGNNSPLHF. Here the CDR3 DNA reads TGCAGTGCTAGAGACCGCGGCGCTGGCGGCAATAATTCACCCCTCCACTTT.

The gene calls are TRBV7-6 and TRBJ2-5; TRBD2 is a possible D gene (7 bases). Germline CDR1 reads SGHVS; CDR2 reads FNYEAQ. V dropped 1 base and J dropped 7 bases, with 16 bases sitting between them. The length of the CDR3 is 15 residues. This CDR3 is CASSLGGGLDGTQYF. In DNA, the CDR3 is TGTGCCAGCAGCTTAGGGGGGGGCCTTGACGGGACCCAGTACTTC.

The chain uses TRBV10-3 and TRBJ2-6; the D is unclear. The V end was cut by 2 bases, the J end by 0 bases, with 2 bases between. The CDR3 consists of 14 residues. From germline, CDR1 is ENHRY and CDR2 SYGVKD. Here the CDR3 DNA reads TGTGCCATCAGTGAGGGCTCTGGGGCCAACGTCCTGACTTTC. Amino acids: CAISEGSGANVLTF.

The chain is built from TRBV27 and TRBJ2-1; perhaps TRBD2 as D (5 bases). The CDR3 consists of 14 residues. V dropped 2 bases and J dropped 8 bases, with 13 bases sitting between them. Germline V lookup: CDR1 MNHEY, CDR2 SMNVEV (reference sequence). As DNA, the CDR3 is TGTGCCAGCAGTTTAAAAACTAGTGTTTATGAGCAGTTCTTC. As protein: CASSLKTSVYEQFF.

The rearrangement joins TRBV18 to TRBJ2-6; D possibly matches TRBD1 or TRBD2 (5 bases each). With 3 bases removed from V and 4 bases from J, the gap between germline ends came to 13 bases. The CDR3 loop spans 16 amino acids. From germline, CDR1 is KGHSH and CDR2 LQKENI. The CDR3 DNA reads as TGTGCCAGCTCACCCTCAGGGACGGACGGGGCCAACGTCCTGACTTTC. Amino acids: CASSPSGTDGANVLTF.

The chain uses TRBV5-1 and TRBJ2-5; 7 nucleotides align to TRBD2. This CDR3 contains 19 residues. The V segment lost 2 bases and the J segment 0 bases; nucleotides outside the gene matches: 16. Germline CDR1 and CDR2: SGHRS and YFSETQ. CDR3 in DNA: TGCGCCAGCAGCTTATGGGGGGGGGTGACGCAGACATACCAAGAGACCCAGTACTTC. This encodes CASSLWGGVTQTYQETQYF. The variable domain in full, completed from reference TRBV5-1 and TRBJ2-5, reads KAGVTQTPRYLIKTRGQQVTLSCSPISGHRSVSWYQQTPGQGLQFLFEYFSETQRNKGNFPGRFSGRQFSNSRSEMNVSTLELGDSALYLCASSLWGGVTQTYQETQYFGPGTRLLVL.

As regards this clonotype: Mismatch with germline at one junction end may stem from a read error. CDR3 residues: CASSDAGTGIYGCTF. CDR3 coding DNA: TGTGCCAGCAGTGATGCCGGGACAGGCATATATGGCTGCACCTTC. V and J are TRBV27 and TRBJ1-2; 8 bases align to TRBD1. From germline, CDR1 is MNHEY and CDR2 SMNVEV (reference sequence). There are 15 residues in the CDR3.

The chain is built from TRBV13 and TRBJ2-3; possibly TRBD1 for D (6 bases). V lost 2 bases to trimming and J lost 3 bases, with 18 bases between them. Germline CDR1 PRHDT, CDR2 FYEKMQ (reference sequence). The CDR3 covers 17 residues. For the CDR3, the DNA is TGTGCCAGCAGCTTAAGCCCCGGCCAGGGGTTGACAGATACGCAGTATTTT. It codes for CASSLSPGQGLTDTQYF.

As regards this clonotype: Compared with germline, one end of the junction differs, possibly owing to a read error. CDR3 coding DNA: TGTGCCTGCAGCCAAATTAGCGGGAGTTCCTCCAATGAGCAGTTCTTC. Its translation: CACSQISGSSSNEQFF. This chain joins TRBV4-2 and TRBJ2-1, with 9 positions matching TRBD2. The CDR3 loop spans 16 amino acids. Germline assignment: CDR1 LGHNA and CDR2 YNFKEQ.

This clonotype occurred a few times. Germline is not matched at one junction end, which may reflect a read error. This chain uses TRBV5-1 with TRBJ2-3, with TRBD2 identical over 9 bases. Germline values: CDR1 SGHRS, CDR2 YFSETQ. The CDR3 spans 15 residues. The CDR3 DNA follows: TGTGCCAGCAGTTCAAGGACTAGCGGCACAGATACGCAGTATTTT. Its protein is CASSSRTSGTDTQYF. The entire variable domain, with the rest obtained from reference TRBV5-1 and TRBJ2-3, is as follows: KAGVTQTPRYLIKTRGQQVTLSCSPISGHRSVSWYQQTPGQGLQFLFEYFSETQRNKGNFPGRFSGRQFSNSRSEMNVSTLELGDSALYLCASSSRTSGTDTQYFGPGTRLTVL.

This chain uses TRBV20-1 with TRBJ2-1, with TRBD2 identical over 9 bases. This CDR3 is built from 15 residues. Germline V lookup: CDR1 DFQATT, CDR2 SNEGSKA (reference sequence). V shed 6 bases, J shed 9 bases, and the junction held 15 bases outside the gene matches. Here the CDR3 reads CSATRLAGVRGEQFF. For the CDR3, the DNA is TGCAGTGCCACCCGGTTAGCGGGAGTTCGTGGTGAGCAGTTCTTC.

The chain uses TRBV12-3 or TRBV12-4 and TRBJ2-1; D not certain. The V gene lost 1 base and the J gene lost 8 bases, with 12 bases spanning the gap. The CDR3 spans 14 residues. Written as DNA, the CDR3 is TGTGCCAGCAGTTTAGAGTCCGTAGCCGATGAGCAGTTCTTC. As protein: CASSLESVADEQFF.

This chain links TRBV7-2 with TRBJ2-5, with D possibly being TRBD2 (6 bases). V shed 4 bases and J shed 7 bases, with 25 bases lying between them. The CDR3 is 17 residues long. CDR1 is SGHTA and CDR2 is FQGNSA in the germline V gene. In DNA, the CDR3 is TGTGCCAGCAGCTCGACATCCCCGGGACTTGGAGGGGTGACCCAGTACTTC. Residues: CASSSTSPGLGGVTQYF. The entire variable domain, with the rest obtained from reference TRBV7-2 and TRBJ2-5, is as follows: GAGVSQSPSNKVTEKGKDVELRCDPISGHTALYWYRQSLGQGLEFLIYFQGNSAPDKSGLPSDRFSAERTGGSVSTLTIQRTQQEDSAVYLCASSSTSPGLGGVTQYFGPGTRLLVL.